The sequence of this T cell receptor (beta chain) was determined in a study of T cell repertoires in cytomegalovirus infection. Whole-study results and caveats: Cumulative public TCR beta family frequency identified carriers of CMV plus the relevant HLA. There were HLA-C-restricted CMV-specific TCR beta clonotypes dominating the ex vivo response.

TCRdb passed the reads through MiXCR, listing each CDR3 protein once. The table includes approximately 1,000,000 distinct CDR3 sequences, around 30% detected once. Trimming removed 1 base from V and 16 bases from J, with 11 bases in between. The germline gives CDR1 SGHVS, CDR2 FQNEAQ. CDR3 length: 12 amino acids. Comments on this clonotype: The antigen is not known.

This TCR was sampled from a human donor in good health (CMV status not recorded). Some clones in this sample may be carry-over from other donors' samples. The rearrangement joins TRBV7-8 to TRBJ1-6, with D unresolved. Specimen: cultured CD8+ T cells from PBMCs, collected from culture after CMV antigen stimulation. In nucleotides, the CDR3 is TGTGCCAGCAGCTTAGGGGGTCCTGATCTCCACTTT. This sequence encodes CASSLGGPDLHF.